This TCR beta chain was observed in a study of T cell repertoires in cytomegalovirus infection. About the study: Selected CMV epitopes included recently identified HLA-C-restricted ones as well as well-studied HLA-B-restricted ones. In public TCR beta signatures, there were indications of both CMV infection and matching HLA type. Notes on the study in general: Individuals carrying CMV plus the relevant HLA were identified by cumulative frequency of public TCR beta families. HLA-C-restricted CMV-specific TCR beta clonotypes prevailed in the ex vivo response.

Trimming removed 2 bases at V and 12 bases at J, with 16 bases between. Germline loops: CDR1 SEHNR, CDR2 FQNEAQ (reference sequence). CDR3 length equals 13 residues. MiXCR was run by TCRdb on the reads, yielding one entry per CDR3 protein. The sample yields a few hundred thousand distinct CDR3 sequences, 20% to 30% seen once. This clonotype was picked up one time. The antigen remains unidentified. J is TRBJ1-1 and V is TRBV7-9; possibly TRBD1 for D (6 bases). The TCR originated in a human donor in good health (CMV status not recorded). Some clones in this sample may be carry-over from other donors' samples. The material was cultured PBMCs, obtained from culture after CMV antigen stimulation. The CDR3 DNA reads TGTGCCAGCAGCTTACCACAGGGAGAGTCATCTTTCTTT. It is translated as CASSLPQGESSFF.